The 11 T cell receptor beta chains below all came from one sample that was sequenced in a study of blood T cell repertoires in COVID-19. The table came from immunoSEQ multiplex PCR; TCRdb's copy has only in-frame clones and leaves some out. The sample records 240,000 or so clones, about 86% being singletons. Sequenced material: peripheral blood. These receptors were collected from a man in his 60s with acute or convalescent COVID-19.

This clone came up once. This chain joins TRBV28 and TRBJ1-5, with a tentative D call TRBD1 (5 bases). This CDR3 region has 15 residues. V lost 6 bases and J 5 bases, leaving 17 bases between the germline ends. CDR1 is MDHEN and CDR2 is SYDVKM in the germline V gene. CDR3 sequence reads: CASSQTSAGYQPQHF. CDR3 DNA sequence: TGTGCCAGCAGCCAAACTAGCGCAGGGTATCAGCCCCAGCATTTT.

This rearrangement joins TRBV19 to TRBJ2-7; 7 bases are shared with TRBD2. With V trimmed by 4 bases and J by 7 bases, 10 bases remained unmatched. The CDR3 is 14 amino acids. CDR1 LNHDA and CDR2 SQIVND come from the germline V gene (reference sequence). DNA of the CDR3: TGTGCCAGTAGTAGGGGACTAAGGCAGGGAGAGCAGTACTTC. It yields the protein CASSRGLRQGEQYF.

The V call is TRBV28, the J call TRBJ1-2; D gene unclear. CDR1 and CDR2 from the germline V gene are MDHEN and SYDVKM. CDR3 length: 12 residues. Trimming removed 5 bases from V and 6 bases from J, with 10 bases in between. The CDR3 here is CASSPLVHGYTF. The CDR3 nucleotides are TGTGCCAGCAGTCCCCTAGTACATGGCTACACCTTC.

This rearrangement joins TRBV4-3 to TRBJ1-2; the D gene is possibly TRBD1 (5 bases). The CDR3 is 15 residues long. Germline values: CDR1 LGHNA, CDR2 YSLEER. The V and J ends lost 0 bases and 0 bases respectively, with 8 bases between them. CDR3 protein: CASSQDQGTNYGYTF. The CDR3 DNA follows: TGCGCCAGCAGCCAAGACCAGGGAACTAACTATGGCTACACCTTC.

The V call is TRBV29-1, the J call TRBJ2-1; D remains ambiguous. Trimming pared 6 bases from V and 9 bases from J, leaving 6 bases between. The CDR3 totals 9 residues. Looked up from germline, CDR1 is SQVTM and CDR2 is ANQGSEA. CDR3 in amino acids: CSVASEQFF. The CDR3 DNA follows: TGCAGCGTCGCGAGTGAGCAGTTCTTC.

The rearrangement uses TRBV30 and TRBJ1-2; D is uncertain. Trimming took 4 bases from V and 0 from J, leaving 18 bases between them. Germline CDR1 GTSNPN, CDR2 SVGIG (reference sequence). CDR3 length: 16 residues. The CDR3 DNA reads as TGTGCCTGGATAAAAAGAGTTCTACCCGCTAACTATGGCTACACCTTC. This gives the protein CAWIKRVLPANYGYTF. The full variable domain, in which reference TRBV30 and TRBJ1-2 provide the parts outside the CDR3, is SQTIHQWPATLVQPVGSPLSLECTVEGTSNPNLYWYRQAAGRGLQLLFYSVGIGQISSEVPQNLSASRPQDRQFILSSKKLLLSDSGFYLCAWIKRVLPANYGYTFGSGTRLTVV.

The chain recombines TRBV27 with TRBJ2-1; D remains unclear. The V and J ends lost 6 bases and 6 bases respectively, with 6 bases between them. Germline lookup yields CDR1 MNHEY and CDR2 SMNVEV (reference sequence). The CDR3 is made up of 11 amino acids. CDR3 in amino acids: CASSLLNEQFF. The CDR3, as DNA: TGTGCCAGCAGCCTTCTCAATGAGCAGTTCTTC.

V is TRBV28 and J is TRBJ1-1, with a tentative D call TRBD1 (5 bases). Germline V lookup: CDR1 MDHEN, CDR2 SYDVKM. Trimming stripped 3 bases from V and 2 bases from J, with 13 bases between. The CDR3 consists of 15 residues. CDR3 amino acids: CASSFFGQGNTEAFF. The CDR3 nucleotides are TGTGCCAGCAGTTTCTTCGGTCAGGGAAACACTGAAGCTTTCTTT.

This chain uses TRBV9 with TRBJ2-7, with TRBD1 as a possible D gene (5 bases). From germline, CDR1 is SGDLS and CDR2 YYNGEE. V gave up 0 bases and J gave up 4 bases, with 11 bases separating them. The CDR3 is made up of 14 amino acids. The CDR3 DNA is TGTGCCAGCAGCGTAGGGTCAGACAGATACGAGCAGTACTTC. Its translation: CASSVGSDRYEQYF.

The rearrangement uses TRBV28 and TRBJ1-6; D is possibly TRBD1 (5 bases). Trimming left V 10 bases short and J 6 bases short, with 16 bases between. The length of the CDR3 is 14 residues. The germline CDR1 and CDR2 sequences are MDHEN and SYDVKM. The CDR3 DNA follows: TGTGCCACCCTTTTGGGTCAGGGTAATTCACCCCTCCACTTT. It codes for CATLLGQGNSPLHF.

V usage is TRBV28 and J usage is TRBJ1-2; D might be TRBD1 (5 bases). The CDR3 has 15 amino acids. The V and J ends lost 5 bases and 7 bases respectively, with 20 bases between them. Germline CDR1 MDHEN, CDR2 SYDVKM. The CDR3 reads CASSLYARGASGYTF. The CDR3 nucleotides are TGTGCCAGCAGTCTCTATGCTAGGGGCGCGAGTGGCTACACCTTC.